Detailed here is one T cell receptor beta chain. The sample holds one count of this clone. What antigen it recognizes has not been identified. No qualities accompany the bases; no much larger clone lies one base away. This entry comes from a study of OX40 agonist ivuxolimab in advanced cancers. Study-wide context: Ivuxolimab was an agonistic, fully human IgG2 monoclonal antibody directed against OX40 (CD134), a costimulatory receptor. Intravenous ivuxolimab was administered to patients every 2 weeks at six dose levels: 0.01, 0.1, 0.3, 1.5, 3 and 10 mg/kg. Of the roughly 51 dose-escalation patients, hepatocellular carcinoma was present in approximately 20, melanoma in roughly 15, renal cell carcinoma in 9 and head and neck cancer in 9. A male proportion of 75% to 85% and a mean age of 60 years, ranging from roughly 23 to 90, were recorded for the dose-escalation cohort. Patients were allowed to have had prior anti-PD-1, anti-PD-L1 or anti-CTLA-4 therapy, and around 41% of the dose-escalation patients had previously received checkpoint inhibitors. Three dose-escalation patients achieved partial responses, one with hepatocellular carcinoma and two with cutaneous melanoma. The point of sequencing TCRbeta in the periphery was to test whether ivuxolimab changed TCR sequence diversity and drove clonal T-cell expansion. The paper reports the monotherapy dose-escalation portion (N of about 47 patients) of the phase I ivuxolimab trial. Results the study describes overall, beyond this receptor: Low levels of normalized T-cell clonal expansion were also shown by some nonresponding patients. Which antigens the clonally expanded peripheral T cells were specific for was not determined. After ivuxolimab, more expanded clones were found on average in CD8+ T cells than in CD4+ T cells. At doses of 0.1 to 3.0 mg/kg, clonal expansion of both CD4+ and CD8+ T cells in blood was seen between baseline and week 6. In partial responders in the 0.1-3.0 mg/kg groups, normalized peripheral clonal expansion was found to be among the lowest, especially among CD8+ T cells.

CDR1 and CDR2 are read off the germline V gene as SGDLS and YYNGEE. V and J are trimmed by 1 base and 2 bases, and the gene matches miss 4 bases of the junction. Its CDR3 holds 16 amino acids, cysteine through phenylalanine. Only the CDR3 region is kept as DNA, spanning 48 bases read in frame from base 1. Patients with a history of autoimmune disease or receiving systemic immunosuppression were excluded from the trial. In every dose cohort, peripheral blood was drawn for TCR sequencing at baseline, cycle 4 day 1, and cycle 7 day 1. Samples came from an open-label, multicenter, first-in-human phase I dose-escalation trial of ivuxolimab. Adults with locally advanced or metastatic head and neck squamous cell, hepatocellular, melanoma or renal cell carcinoma were enrolled in the trial. Before TCR sequencing, CD4+ and CD8+ T cells were separately sorted from peripheral blood. To sequence the TCRbeta CDR3 region, genomic DNA was isolated from the sorted cells. The immunoSEQ Assay was used to sequence the TCRbeta CDR3 regions. In TCRdb, the immuneACCESS table is reduced to in-frame sequences with V and J assigned. These tables do not hold every clone; where another copy was compared, an unresolved V gene accounts for under half, and the others remain unexplained. The sample table contains around 45,000 clones; only one count was recorded for about 90% of them. Together, the top ten hold around 1.1% of the sample.

This sequence originates from an adult with an advanced solid tumor such as melanoma, head and neck, liver or kidney cancer. In this chain, TRBV9 is recombined with TRBJ2-5, and TRBD2 matches 11 of the central bases. The material was CD4+ or CD8+ T cells sorted from blood, obtained in a trial of the OX40 agonist ivuxolimab. The DNA sequence is TGTGCCAGCAGCGTAACCCTAGCGGGGGGACAAGAGACCCAGTACTTC. Its coded protein is CASSVTLAGGQETQYF.